This T cell receptor beta chain was observed in a study of human T cells and chemical hapten exposure. Trimming took 6 bases from V and 5 from J, leaving 14 bases between them. From germline, CDR1 is MNHEY and CDR2 SVGEGT. The CDR3 sequence is 13 residues long. Time point described: patch test 2, 6 weeks after DPC sensitization. This sample's treatment: therapeutic diphenylcyclopropenone sensitization with weekly scalp DPC. Study results and limitations: Once DPC sensitization occurred, TCRs above 1 in 1000 frequency showed no change. There were significantly more large CDR3 similarity clusters among expanded TCRs than among controls. Higher patch test scores went with higher counts of PT1 expanded TCRs.

Each CDR3 protein is one row after TCRdb ran MiXCR on the RACE reads. The sample lists roughly 120,000 distinct CDR3 sequences; about a tenth were seen once. Notes on this clonotype: The antigen is undetermined.

Sample: whole blood, taken in connection with sensitization to the hapten diphenylcyclopropenone (DPC). The chain recombines TRBV6-2 or TRBV6-3 with TRBJ2-7, with D perhaps matching TRBD1 (5 bases). The receptor was isolated from a woman in her forties with alopecia areata. Some clones in this sample may be carry-over from other donors' samples. The CDR3 DNA sequence: TGTGCCAGCAGGCCCTCAGGGATTCACGAGCAGTACTTC. It codes for CASRPSGIHEQYF.